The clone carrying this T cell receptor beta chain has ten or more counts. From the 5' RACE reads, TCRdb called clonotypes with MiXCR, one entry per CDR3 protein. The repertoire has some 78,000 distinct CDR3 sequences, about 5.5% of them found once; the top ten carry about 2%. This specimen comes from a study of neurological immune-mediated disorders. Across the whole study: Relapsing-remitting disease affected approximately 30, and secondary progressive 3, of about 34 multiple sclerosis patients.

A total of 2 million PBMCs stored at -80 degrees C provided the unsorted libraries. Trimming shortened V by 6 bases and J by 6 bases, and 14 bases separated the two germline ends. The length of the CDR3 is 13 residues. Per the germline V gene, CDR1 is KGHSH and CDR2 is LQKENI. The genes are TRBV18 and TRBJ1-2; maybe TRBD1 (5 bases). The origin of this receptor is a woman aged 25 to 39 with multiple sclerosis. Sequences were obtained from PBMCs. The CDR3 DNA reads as TGTGCCAGCTCCCCAGGGTTCTCGGATGGCTACACCTTC. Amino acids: CASSPGFSDGYTF.